Below, one T cell receptor beta chain is given with its context. Using its own MiXCR run on the PCR reads, TCRdb lists one record per CDR3 protein. The table has over 8,500 distinct CDR3 sequences, roughly 50% seen once. The data belong to a study of tumor-infiltrating lymphocytes in oesophageal squamous cell carcinoma. The V and J ends lost 3 bases and 10 bases respectively, with 5 bases between them. The CDR3 covers 10 residues. CDR1 and CDR2 (germline): SGHVT, SQSDAQ. This clonotype originated in a female donor with esophageal squamous cell carcinoma. V is TRBV7-4 and J is TRBJ2-3; no clear D gene. The sample consisted of esophageal tumor tissue. CDR3 residues: CASSFDPQYF. The CDR3 coding sequence is TGTGCCAGCAGCTTTGATCCGCAGTATTTT.